What follows are 17 T cell receptor beta chains derived from one specimen sequenced in a study of shared T cell receptors in the human thymus. Only in-frame clones appear in the TCRdb table, and some are missing; sequencing was by immunoSEQ multiplex PCR. The sample lists about 540,000 clones, about four fifths seen once, with about 0.013% in the top ten. These data also featured in a second study, about human thymus T cells.

Sequencing was done on a sample of thymocytes. The receptor set was obtained from a boy younger than two with a congenital heart defect.

The V and J genes are TRBV14 and TRBJ1-4; TRBD1 matches 7 bases. The junction had 13 bases not matched to a gene; V was cut back by 3 bases and J by 3 bases. CDR1 and CDR2 from the germline V gene are SGHDN and FVKESK. The CDR3 is 18 amino acids. The chain's CDR3 is CASSQERLDREPNEKLFF. CDR3 DNA: TGTGCCAGCAGCCAGGAAAGACTCGACAGGGAGCCTAATGAAAAACTGTTTTTT.

This clone was seen only a few times. This chain links TRBV29-1 with TRBJ2-3; possibly TRBD1 for D (5 bases). Trimming stripped 7 bases from V and 12 bases from J, with 20 bases between. Germline V gives CDR1 SQVTM, CDR2 ANQGSEA. This CDR3 has 12 residues. The CDR3 sequence: CSAIQDVGSQYF. CDR3 sequence (DNA): TGCAGCGCAATACAGGATGTAGGTTCCCAGTATTTT.

This clone was counted only a few times. This rearrangement joins TRBV7-2 to TRBJ2-6; the match to TRBD1 covers 10 bases. Germline lookup yields CDR1 SGHTA and CDR2 FQGNSA. CDR3 length: 18 amino acids. V shed 5 bases and J 0 bases; nucleotides not matched to a gene: 7. CDR3 sequence (DNA): TGTGCCAGCAGCAGGGGTAGGACAGGGGGCTCTGGGGCCAACGTCCTGACTTTC. Its translation is CASSRGRTGGSGANVLTF.

The gene calls are TRBV7-8 and TRBJ1-4, with D unresolved. Germline V CDR1 and CDR2: SGHVS, FQNEAQ. The V and J ends lost 4 bases and 7 bases respectively, with 7 bases between them. The CDR3 sequence is 12 residues long. The CDR3 loop reads CASSSGIEKLFF. The CDR3 bases are TGTGCCAGCAGCTCGGGGATTGAAAAACTGTTTTTT. Combining the CDR3 with reference TRBV7-8 and TRBJ1-4 gives the whole variable domain GAGVSQSPRYKVAKRGQDVALRCDPISGHVSLFWYQQALGQGPEFLTYFQNEAQLDKSGLPSDRFFAERPEGSVSTLKIQRTQQEDSAVYLCASSSGIEKLFFGSGTQLSVL.

Only a few counts were recorded for this clone. The chain uses TRBV4-2 and TRBJ2-1, with TRBD2 matching over 12 bases. Per germline, CDR1 LGHNA and CDR2 YNFKEQ. The CDR3 is 17 residues long. After removal of 1 base from V and 9 bases from J, the junction contained 10 bases not matched to a gene. The CDR3 loop reads CASSQALAGGPEGEQFF. CDR3 DNA: TGTGCCAGCAGCCAAGCGCTAGCGGGAGGGCCGGAGGGTGAGCAGTTCTTC.

This clone was seen more than once but under ten times. The V call is TRBV28, the J call TRBJ2-1; D ambiguous. Germline V gene data show CDR1 as MDHEN and CDR2 as SYDVKM. V dropped 2 bases and J dropped 5 bases, with 4 bases sitting between them. The CDR3 is 12 amino acids. The CDR3 DNA sequence: TGTGCCAGCAGTTTAGGGCACAATGAGCAGTTCTTC. As protein: CASSLGHNEQFF.

The rearrangement joins TRBV28 to TRBJ2-5, with 8 positions matching TRBD2. V lost 3 bases, J lost 4 bases, and 4 bases stayed unmatched. Germline CDR1 MDHEN, CDR2 SYDVKM. This CDR3 is built from 14 residues. DNA of the CDR3: TGTGCCAGCAGTTTTAGCGGGACTGGAGAGACCCAGTACTTC. This sequence encodes CASSFSGTGETQYF. The full variable domain, in which reference TRBV28 and TRBJ2-5 provide the parts outside the CDR3, is DVKVTQSSRYLVKRTGEKVFLECVQDMDHENMFWYRQDPGLGLRLIYFSYDVKMKEKGDIPEGYSVSREKKERFSLILESASTNQTSMYLCASSFSGTGETQYFGPGTRLLVL.

The CDR3 here is CASSLSKLANNEQFF. Written as DNA, the CDR3 is TGTGCCAGCAGTTTATCCAAACTAGCGAACAATGAGCAGTTCTTC. V is TRBV27 and J is TRBJ2-1; TRBD2 aligns across 7 bases. The CDR3 spans 15 residues. Trimming cost V 0 bases and J 5 bases; bases outside gene matches: 4. Per germline, CDR1 MNHEY and CDR2 SMNVEV (reference sequence).

The chain has TRBV18 and TRBJ2-5, with TRBD2 matching over 15 bases. Germline V CDR1 and CDR2: KGHSH, LQKENI. Trimming removed 3 bases from V and 1 base from J; junction bases left unmatched: 9. The CDR3 length is 19 residues. CDR3 sequence (DNA): TGTGCCAGCTCACCTGGACTAGCGGGAGGGCTCCCCCCCCAAGAGACCCAGTACTTC. Protein: CASSPGLAGGLPPQETQYF.

The gene calls are TRBV29-1 and TRBJ2-1; 10 bases match TRBD2. This CDR3 spans 14 amino acids. J lost 9 bases, V lost 4 bases, and 9 bases had no gene match. Germline loops: CDR1 SQVTM, CDR2 ANQGSEA. The CDR3 sequence: CSVGSPSGSVEQFF. The CDR3 DNA follows: TGCAGCGTTGGTTCGCCTAGCGGGAGTGTTGAGCAGTTCTTC.

This clone was observed once. CDR3 nucleotide sequence: TGTGCTAGTGGTTTGTGGCGGGAGAGGGTTGGCACAGATACGCAGTATTTT. Protein sequence: CASGLWRERVGTDTQYF. This rearrangement joins TRBV12-5 to TRBJ2-3, with TRBD2 identical over 7 bases. Trimming at V came to 2 bases and at J to 1 base, leaving 9 bases not matched to a gene. The CDR3 loop spans 17 amino acids. CDR1 is LGHNT and CDR2 is FRNRAP in the germline V gene. The variable domain in full, with the rest retrieved from reference TRBV12-5 and TRBJ2-3, is DARVTQTPRHKVTEMGQEVTMRCQPILGHNTVFWYRQTMMQGLELLAYFRNRAPLDDSGMPKDRFSAEMPDATLATLKIQPSEPRDSAVYFCASGLWRERVGTDTQYFGPGTRLTVL.

DNA for the CDR3: TGTGCCAGCAGCTCGGGCCTGACAGGGGAGAGGTACGAGCAGTACTTC. Its protein is CASSSGLTGERYEQYF. This rearrangement joins TRBV27 to TRBJ2-7, with 8 positions matching TRBD1. This CDR3 is 16 amino acids long. CDR1 MNHEY and CDR2 SMNVEV come from the germline V gene (reference sequence). V shed 6 bases, J shed 4 bases, and the junction held 14 bases outside the gene matches.

The V and J genes are TRBV25-1 and TRBJ2-7; 9 nucleotides agree with TRBD1. From germline, CDR1 is MGHDK and CDR2 SYGVNS. V dropped 1 base and J dropped 7; count of bases not matched to a gene: 5. The CDR3 has 14 amino acids. The CDR3 region is CASSEFTGGVEQYF. CDR3 coding DNA: TGTGCCAGCAGTGAATTCACAGGGGGCGTGGAGCAGTACTTC.

The CDR3 reads CASSRVRGCETQYF. The CDR3 DNA reads as TGTGCCAGCAGCAGAGTCAGGGGGTGTGAGACCCAGTACTTC. The V gene is TRBV21-1, the J gene TRBJ2-5; the table gives TRBD1 as D, unverified against the DNA. TRBV21-1 is a listed pseudogene. This CDR3 contains 14 residues.

The chain combines TRBV7-9 with TRBJ2-5; perhaps TRBD1 as D (5 bases). With 1 base removed from V and 2 bases from J, the gap between germline ends came to 8 bases. CDR1 is SEHNR, CDR2 FQNEAQ, per germline (reference sequence). The CDR3 extends over 14 amino acids. The CDR3 nucleotides read TGTGCCAGCAGCTTAGTACAGGCGCAAGAGACCCAGTACTTC. It codes for CASSLVQAQETQYF.

CDR3 in amino acids: CSVEVRLEIQQNSYNEQFF. The CDR3 nucleotides read TGCAGCGTTGAAGTTCGACTAGAGATACAACAAAACTCCTACAATGAGCAGTTCTTC. V and J are TRBV29-1 and TRBJ2-1; D may be TRBD2 (6 bases). CDR3 length: 19 amino acids. V dropped 1 base and J dropped 0 bases, with 22 bases sitting between them. Germline loops: CDR1 SQVTM, CDR2 ANQGSEA.

This chain links TRBV6-5 with TRBJ2-5; 15 bases line up with TRBD2. The CDR3 has 15 amino acids. Per the germline V gene, CDR1 is MNHEY and CDR2 is SVGAGI. After removal of 4 bases from V and 3 bases from J, the junction contained 0 bases not matched to a gene. The CDR3 region has the DNA TGTGCCAGCAGTTGGACTAGCGGGAGGGAAGAGACCCAGTACTTC. It specifies CASSWTSGREETQYF.